The sequence of this T cell receptor beta chain was determined in a study of T cell responses to AZD1222 COVID-19 vaccine. Study-level findings and limits: Close to half of all spike-specific TCRs reportedly target regions of the variants that are unmutated. Only after the peak T cell response were repertoires sampled.

The ends were cut back, 2 bases at V and 7 bases at J, with 12 bases in the middle. Germline values: CDR1 SGDLS, CDR2 YYNGEE. This CDR3 region has 14 residues. Sequenced by immunoSEQ multiplex PCR; TCRdb stores in-frame clones only, minus some. The sample carries about 97,000 clones, 90% recorded once. In the case of this clone: Its target is unknown.

The chain recombines TRBV9 with TRBJ2-2; the D is unclear. This specimen was peripheral blood, taken on day 0 of AZD1222 vaccination. This receptor was taken from an adult in good health. The CDR3 DNA is TGTGCCAGCAGCGTTCGGACCTTAAGCGGGGAGCTGTTTTTT. Its translation: CASSVRTLSGELFF.